This TCR beta chain derives from a study of cytomegalovirus exposure and HLA in healthy donors. Whole-study context: Earlier sequencing of 200 million or so T cells yielded 90 million to 140 million unique TCR beta sequences. Study-level points and caveats: Rarity marked most TCR sequences, yet some public TCRs occurred in many donors.

Looked up from germline, CDR1 is SQVTM and CDR2 is ANQGSEA. The CDR3 runs 15 residues. J was trimmed by 0 bases and V by 7 bases; bases with no gene match: 11. The PCR was carried out with 60 Vbeta primers and 13 Jbeta primers. Measured with immunoSEQ multiplex PCR; TCRdb has only the in-frame clones, and not every one. The sample yields some 140,000 clones, about 85% seen once. Concerning this clone: What it recognizes is unknown.

The receptor was derived from a female donor in good health and CMV-seronegative. The sample consisted of PBMCs. This rearrangement joins TRBV29-1 to TRBJ1-1; 7 bases fit TRBD1. The CDR3 DNA follows: TGCAGCGCCGAATCCCGCAGGGGGATGAACACTGAAGCTTTCTTT. Translating gives CSAESRRGMNTEAFF.